The clone carrying this TCR beta chain was observed a handful of times. The antigen is undetermined. Germline V lookup: CDR1 KGHDR, CDR2 SFDVKD. The CDR3 is 17 amino acids. V lost 4 bases to trimming and J lost 7 bases, with 22 bases between them. Researchers took RNA transcripts and amplified the TCR beta CDR3 regions from them. HTBI primers were employed in a first-round RT-PCR of the TCR CDR3. Each CDR3 protein is one row after TCRdb ran MiXCR on the multiplex PCR reads. The table shows roughly 700,000 distinct CDR3 sequences, with 12% to 15% occurring only once. This specimen comes from a study of T cells in Graves' hyperthyroidism and ophthalmopathy. Findings of the study overall: A model using 13 V-J features told ophthalmopathy apart from stable hyperthyroidism. Most thyroid clonotypes expanded above 0.001 appeared in blood too.

This TCR came from a woman between 18 and 29 years old with Graves' hyperthyroidism. The chain combines TRBV24-1 with TRBJ2-1; TRBD1 might be the D (6 bases). The sample taken for sequencing was blood. The CDR3 nucleotides read TGTGCCACCAGTGACCCTGGGGGTTGGACCCAGGGGAATGAGCAGTTCTTC. Translated, it gives CATSDPGGWTQGNEQFF.